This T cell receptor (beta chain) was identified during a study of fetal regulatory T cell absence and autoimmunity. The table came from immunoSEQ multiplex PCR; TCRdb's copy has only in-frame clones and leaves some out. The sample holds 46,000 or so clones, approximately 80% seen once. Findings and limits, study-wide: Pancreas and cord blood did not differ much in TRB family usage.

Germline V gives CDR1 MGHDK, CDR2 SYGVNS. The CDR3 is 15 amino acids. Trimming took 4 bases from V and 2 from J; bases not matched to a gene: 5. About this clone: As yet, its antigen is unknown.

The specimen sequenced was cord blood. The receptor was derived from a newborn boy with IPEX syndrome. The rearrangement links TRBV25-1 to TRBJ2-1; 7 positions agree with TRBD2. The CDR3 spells CASSVVGGAYNEQFF. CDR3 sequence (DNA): TGTGCCAGCAGTGTAGTGGGGGGGGCCTACAATGAGCAGTTCTTC.